This TCR beta chain was recorded in a study of cytomegalovirus exposure and HLA in healthy donors. The study, taken as a whole, reports: Later genetic work tied a missense DCLRE1C variant to beta-chain V and J trimming.

This clone has only a few counts. What it recognizes is unknown. The PCR contained 60 Vbeta and 13 Jbeta primers. Libraries were prepared by immunoSEQ multiplex PCR; TCRdb keeps only in-frame clonotypes and omits some of them. This sample has approximately 190,000 clones; roughly 86% occur once, and the top ten carry more than 3%. The sequencing input was PBMCs. The TCR sequence derives from a man aged 40-49 years in good health and CMV-seropositive.

This CDR3 reads CASSPTGQWDYEQYF. Here the CDR3 DNA reads TGTGCCAGCAGCCCAACAGGGCAATGGGACTACGAGCAGTACTTC. The chain has TRBV5-6 and TRBJ2-7; tentatively, D is TRBD1 (6 bases). From germline, CDR1 is SGHDT and CDR2 YYEEEE. The V end lost 4 bases, the J end lost 3 bases, and 17 bases lay between the germline ends. The CDR3 extends over 15 amino acids. Together with reference TRBV5-6 and TRBJ2-7, the CDR3 gives the full variable domain: DAGVTQSPTHLIKTRGQQVTLRCSPKSGHDTVSWYQQALGQGPQFIFQYYEEEERQRGNFPDRFSGHQFPNYSSELNVNALLLGDSALYLCASSPTGQWDYEQYFGPGTRLTVT.